The T cell receptor beta chain under discussion was sequenced for a study of shared clonotypes between healthy human individuals. In the case of this clone: The antigen is not known.

Study processing details: With immunoSEQ giving junction-only sequences and no quality scores, filtering differed. Clones were sequenced by immunoSEQ multiplex PCR, and TCRdb holds only the in-frame ones, with some missing. The V and J calls and the clone size are those of that table, but D and trimming were determined from the DNA. Counted here are about 2 million clones, over 85% occurring once; the ten biggest clones make up under 1.5%. The naive CD8 fraction comprised CD45RO-negative cells positively selected for CCR7 and excluded terminally differentiated effector memory CD45RA+ cells. General study points: Around 5% was the fraction of naive CD4 clonotypes found shared across a handful of donors.

This CDR3 spans 17 amino acids. Germline-derived CDR1 and CDR2 are MGHRA and YSYEKL. The junction had 9 bases not matched to a gene; V was cut back by 0 bases and J by 9 bases. The source is a man aged 18 to 30 in good health. Source material: naive CD8+ T cells sorted from blood. V gene TRBV4-1 combines with J gene TRBJ2-1, with 12 bases fitting TRBD2. The CDR3 reads CASSQDGLAGGRAEQFF. In DNA form, the CDR3 reads TGCGCCAGCAGCCAAGATGGTCTAGCGGGAGGGAGAGCTGAGCAGTTCTTC.